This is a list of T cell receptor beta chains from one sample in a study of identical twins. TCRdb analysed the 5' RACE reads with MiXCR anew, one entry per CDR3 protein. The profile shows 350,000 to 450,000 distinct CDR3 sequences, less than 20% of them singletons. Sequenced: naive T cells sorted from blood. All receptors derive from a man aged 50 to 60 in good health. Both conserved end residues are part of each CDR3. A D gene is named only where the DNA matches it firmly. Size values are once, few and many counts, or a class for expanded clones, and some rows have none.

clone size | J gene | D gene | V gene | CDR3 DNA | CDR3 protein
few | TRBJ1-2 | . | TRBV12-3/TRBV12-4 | TGTGCCAGCAGCGGTGGAGCAGGGTCCTATGGCTACACCTTC | CASSGGAGSYGYTF
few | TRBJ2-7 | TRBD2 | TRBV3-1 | TGTGCCAGCAGCCAAGTGCTAGCGGGAGTAAAGGAGCAGTACTTC | CASSQVLAGVKEQYF
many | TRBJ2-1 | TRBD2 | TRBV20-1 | TGCAGTGCTAGAACCCAGCGGGGGCCGCCCTACAATGAGCAGTTCTTC | CSARTQRGPPYNEQFF
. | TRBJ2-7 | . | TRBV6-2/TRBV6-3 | TGTGCCAGCGAAGGACAGACCTACGAGCAGTACTTC | CASEGQTYEQYF
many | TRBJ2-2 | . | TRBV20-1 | TGCAGTGCCAAACAGGGGAACACCGGGGAGCTGTTTTTT | CSAKQGNTGELFF
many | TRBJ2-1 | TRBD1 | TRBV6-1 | TGTGCCAGCAGGCGTCCGGGACAGGGTCATTACAATGAGCAGTTCTTC | CASRRPGQGHYNEQFF
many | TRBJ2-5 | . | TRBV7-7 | TGTGCTAGCAGCTCGTATCCCTCCGGGGGTGGGCAAGAGACCCAGTACTTC | CASSSYPSGGGQETQYF
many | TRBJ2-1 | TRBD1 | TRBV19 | TGTGCCACCCAAGGGACAGGGGACCCCTACAATGAGCAGTTCTTC | CATQGTGDPYNEQFF
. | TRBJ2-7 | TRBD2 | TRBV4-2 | TGTGCCAGCAGCCAAGAGAGTGCTAGCGGGGTCTACGAGCAGTACTTC | CASSQESASGVYEQYF
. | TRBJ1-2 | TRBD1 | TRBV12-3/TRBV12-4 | TGTGCCAGCAGTTTAGGCGGACAGGGAACTTCTGGCTACACCTTC | CASSLGGQGTSGYTF
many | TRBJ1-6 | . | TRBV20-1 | TGCAGTGCCAGATTGTCGGGACAAGTAAACTATAATTCACCCCTCCACTTT | CSARLSGQVNYNSPLHF
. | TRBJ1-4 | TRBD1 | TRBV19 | TGTGCCAGTAGCTCTCCGGGACATGACAGGGGTCGGGCTAATGAAAAACTGTTTTTT | CASSSPGHDRGRANEKLFF
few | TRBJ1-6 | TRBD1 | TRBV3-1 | TGTGCCAGCAGCCACTGGACAGGGGGCGATTCACCCCTCCACTTT | CASSHWTGGDSPLHF
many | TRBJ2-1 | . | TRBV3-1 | TGTGCCAGCAGCCGGTTGGGGGAGCAGTTCTTC | CASSRLGEQFF
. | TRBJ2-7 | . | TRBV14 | TGTGCCAGTAGCCAAGAGGCCAGGTACCACGAGCAGTACTTC | CASSQEARYHEQYF
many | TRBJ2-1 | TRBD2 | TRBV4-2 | TGTGCCAGCAGCCAGAATGTAGCGGGAGGGCCGACAACCGGGGGGCAGTTCTTC | CASSQNVAGGPTTGGQFF
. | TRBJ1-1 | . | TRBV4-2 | TGTGCCAGCAGCCAAGCGGTGAACACTGAAGCTTTCTTT | CASSQAVNTEAFF
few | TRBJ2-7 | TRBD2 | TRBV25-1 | TGTGCCAGCAGACCGGGGACTAGCGGAAGATACGAGCAGTACTTC | CASRPGTSGRYEQYF
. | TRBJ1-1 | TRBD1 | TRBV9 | TGTGCCAGCAGCCCACGACAGGGGGGGTCTGAAACTTTCTTT | CASSPRQGGSETFF
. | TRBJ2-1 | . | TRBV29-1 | TGCAGCGTTGAGGGAACTGGGGATTACAATGAGCAGTTCTTC | CSVEGTGDYNEQFF
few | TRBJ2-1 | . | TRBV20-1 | TGCAGTGCATGGGGGGCGCGATACAATGAGCAGTTCTTC | CSAWGARYNEQFF
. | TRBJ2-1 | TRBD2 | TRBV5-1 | TGCGCCAGCAGGCCGGGACTAGCGGGAAGGCGACCCTACAATGAGCAGTTCTTC | CASRPGLAGRRPYNEQFF
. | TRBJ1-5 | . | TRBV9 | TGTGCCAGCAGCGTAGGGGGGGGAAATAGCAATCAGCCCCAGCATTTT | CASSVGGGNSNQPQHF
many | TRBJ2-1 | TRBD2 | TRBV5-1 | TGCGCCAGCAGCTTGGCCAACTCCCTAGCGGGAGGCTCTAAGAATGAGCAGTTCTTC | CASSLANSLAGGSKNEQFF
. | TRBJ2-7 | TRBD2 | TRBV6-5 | TGTGCCAGCAGTAACCCCCCGGGGAGGATGGGGGGGGAGCAGTACTTC | CASSNPPGRMGGEQYF
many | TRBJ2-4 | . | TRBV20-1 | TGCAGTGCCAGAGGAGCGGATTTCAAAAACATTCAGTACTTC | CSARGADFKNIQYF
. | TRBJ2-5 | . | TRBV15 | TGTGCCACCAGCAGAGACACAAAAGAGACCCAGTACTTC | CATSRDTKETQYF
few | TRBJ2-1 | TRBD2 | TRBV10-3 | TGTGCCATCGGCCGGACTAGCGGGAGTGACGAGCAGTTCTTC | CAIGRTSGSDEQFF
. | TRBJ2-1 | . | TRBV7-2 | TGTGCCAGCAGCATACTTCACAATGAGCAGTTCTTC | CASSILHNEQFF
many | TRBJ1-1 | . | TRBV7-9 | TGTGCCAGCAGCCCAGATCCGGGGAACACTGAAGCTTTCTTT | CASSPDPGNTEAFF
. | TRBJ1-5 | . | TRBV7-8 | TGTGCCAGCAGCTTACCCAGACAGCCCCAGCATTTT | CASSLPRQPQHF
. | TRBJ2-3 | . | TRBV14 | TGTGCCAGCAGCTACTATAGCACCGATACGCAGTATTTT | CASSYYSTDTQYF
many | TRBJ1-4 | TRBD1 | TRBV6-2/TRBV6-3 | TGTGCCAGCAGTTACGCAAGGACAGGATCACATGAAAAACTGTTTTTT | CASSYARTGSHEKLFF
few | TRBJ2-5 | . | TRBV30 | TGTGCCTGGAGTGCAACTACCCACAGTGAGACCCAGTACTTC | CAWSATTHSETQYF
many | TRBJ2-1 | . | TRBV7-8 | TGTGCCAGCAGCCCCGCCGGAACCTACTCCTACAATGAGCAGTTCTTC | CASSPAGTYSYNEQFF
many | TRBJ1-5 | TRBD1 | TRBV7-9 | TGTGCCAGCAGCTCACAGGGGCCATATAGCAATCAGCCCCAGCATTTT | CASSSQGPYSNQPQHF
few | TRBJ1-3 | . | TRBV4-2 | TGTGCCAGCAGCCAAGATCTTGCCAGAGCTGGAAACACCATATATTTT | CASSQDLARAGNTIYF
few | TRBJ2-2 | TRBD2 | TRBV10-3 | TGTGCCATCAGTGAAACCTGGACTAGCGGGAACACCGGGGAGCTGTTTTTT | CAISETWTSGNTGELFF
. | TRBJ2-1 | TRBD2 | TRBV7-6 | TGTGCCAGCAGCCCCCTCCCCGGACTAGCGGGAGTGTATCCCAATGAGCAGTTCTTC | CASSPLPGLAGVYPNEQFF
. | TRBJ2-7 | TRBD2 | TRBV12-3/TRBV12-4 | TGTGCCAGCAGTATACTAGCGGGATCGGCCGAGCAGTACTTC | CASSILAGSAEQYF
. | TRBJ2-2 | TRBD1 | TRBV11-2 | TGTGCCAGCAGCTTGGGACAGGGGGCTTACACCGGGGAGCTGTTTTTT | CASSLGQGAYTGELFF
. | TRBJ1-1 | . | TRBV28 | TGTGCCAGCAGTTTCGGGAACATGAACACTGAAGCTTTCTTT | CASSFGNMNTEAFF
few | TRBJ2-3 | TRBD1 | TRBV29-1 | TGCAGCGTTGCAAGAACAGGGGGAACAGATACGCAGTATTTT | CSVARTGGTDTQYF
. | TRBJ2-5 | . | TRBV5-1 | TGCGCCAGCAGCCTGGGGGAAGCGGGGACAGGTGACCAGTACTTC | CASSLGEAGTGDQYF
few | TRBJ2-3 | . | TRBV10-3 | TGTGCCATCAAAGGGACCATCAGCACAGATACGCAGTATTTT | CAIKGTISTDTQYF
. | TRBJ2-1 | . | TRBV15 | TGTGCCACCAGCAGAGGACGGTACAATGAGCAGTTCTTC | CATSRGRYNEQFF
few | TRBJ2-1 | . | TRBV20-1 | TGCAGTGCTAGAGATCGGCTGGGGAGATACAATGAGCAGTTCTTC | CSARDRLGRYNEQFF
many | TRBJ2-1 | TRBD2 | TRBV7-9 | TGTGCCAGCAGAGAGCGGGACTACATAACCAATGAGCAGTTCTTC | CASRERDYITNEQFF
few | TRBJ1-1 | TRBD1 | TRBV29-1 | TGCAGCGTTGAAGATCCGGACAGGGGGCTAAAAGCTTTCTTT | CSVEDPDRGLKAFF
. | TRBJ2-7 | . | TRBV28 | TGTGCCAGCAGTCGTATTCCCTACGAGCAGTACTTC | CASSRIPYEQYF
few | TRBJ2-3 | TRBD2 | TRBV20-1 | TGCAGTGCTAGAGTGGTGACTAGCGGGAATGCGGATACGCAGTATTTT | CSARVVTSGNADTQYF
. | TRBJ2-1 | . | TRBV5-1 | TGCGCCAGCAGCTTGGAACCATCAGAACGGGGGGAGCAGTTCTTC | CASSLEPSERGEQFF
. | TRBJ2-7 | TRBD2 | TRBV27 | TGTGCCAGCACCCATCAGCGGGGAACAGGCGAGCAGTACTTC | CASTHQRGTGEQYF
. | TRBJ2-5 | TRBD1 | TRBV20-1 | TGCAGTGCGGAAGACGACAGGGTCCAAGAGACCCAGTACTTC | CSAEDDRVQETQYF
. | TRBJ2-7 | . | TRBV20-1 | TGCAGTGCTAGCCCCGCCGGACAGGAGCAGTACTTC | CSASPAGQEQYF
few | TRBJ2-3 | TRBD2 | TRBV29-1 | TGCAGCGTTGAAGGGACTAGCGGGAGGATCGATACGCAGTATTTT | CSVEGTSGRIDTQYF
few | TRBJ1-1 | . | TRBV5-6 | TGTGCCAGCAACAGGGTAAGCAGGACTGAAGCTTTCTTT | CASNRVSRTEAFF
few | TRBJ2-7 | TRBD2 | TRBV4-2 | TGTGCCAGCAGCCATCGAGCGGGAGCTTCCCACTACGAGCAGTACTTC | CASSHRAGASHYEQYF
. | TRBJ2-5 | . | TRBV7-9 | TGTGCCAGCAGCCCAAATAGCCCTATGGAGACCCAGTACTTC | CASSPNSPMETQYF